These 23 T cell receptor beta chains were sequenced from one sample in a study of radiotherapy plus CTLA-4 blockade in lung cancer. Data came from immunoSEQ multiplex PCR; TCRdb stores just in-frame clones and leaves some out. The data contain more than 75,000 clones, approximately 86% of them singletons. The material sequenced was peripheral blood, taken from a patient treated with radiotherapy plus ipilimumab. The receptors derive from a human donor with non-small cell lung cancer who had stable disease on radiotherapy plus ipilimumab.

This chain uses TRBV27 with TRBJ1-6, with 10 bases that match TRBD1. The CDR3 extends over 16 amino acids. Germline V gene lookup returns CDR1 MNHEY and CDR2 SMNVEV (reference sequence). V shed 6 bases and J 6 bases; nucleotides not matched to a gene: 8. CDR3 region: CASSPPGQGGNSPLHF. The CDR3 region has the DNA TGTGCCAGCAGCCCTCCCGGACAGGGGGGTAATTCACCCCTCCACTTT.

This clone appeared a single time. This chain uses TRBV9 with TRBJ1-6; D uncertain. The V end lost 0 bases, the J end lost 7 bases, and 8 bases lay between the germline ends. The germline CDR1 and CDR2 sequences are SGDLS and YYNGEE. This CDR3 spans 14 amino acids. CDR3 nucleotide sequence: TGTGCCAGCAGCGTAGGGTCAGAAAATTCACCCCTCCACTTT. As protein: CASSVGSENSPLHF.

The chain couples TRBV5-1 to TRBJ2-5; no reliable D call. The CDR3 is 14 residues long. Germline V gene sequence: CDR1 SGHRS, CDR2 YFSETQ. V gave up 1 base and J gave up 2 bases, with 9 bases separating them. The CDR3 DNA is TGCGCCAGCAGCTTGACCGGGTTACAAGAGACCCAGTACTTC. As protein: CASSLTGLQETQYF.

The rearrangement joins TRBV28 to TRBJ2-7; D gene unclear. From germline, CDR1 is MDHEN and CDR2 SYDVKM. V lost 6 bases and J lost 4, with 10 bases in between. There are 12 residues in the CDR3. CDR3 in amino acids: CASRALGYEQYF. The CDR3 bases are TGTGCCAGCAGGGCTCTGGGGTACGAGCAGTACTTC.

This chain connects TRBV29-1 to TRBJ1-1, with D possibly being TRBD1 (5 bases). The CDR3 consists of 13 residues. V gave up 4 bases and J gave up 1 base, with 10 bases separating them. Germline V gene data show CDR1 as SQVTM and CDR2 as ANQGSEA. The CDR3 nucleotides read TGCAGCGTTGTCTGGGGGACGAACACTGAAGCTTTCTTT. This encodes CSVVWGTNTEAFF.

The chain links TRBV5-4 to TRBJ2-3, with D possibly matching TRBD2 (6 bases). Per the germline V gene, CDR1 is SGHNT and CDR2 is YYREEE (reference sequence). CDR3 length equals 17 residues. Between the trimmed V and J ends, which lost 0 bases and 6 bases, there was a span of 20 bases. This chain's CDR3 is CASSLDLRAVRGDTQYF. The CDR3 nucleotides read TGTGCCAGCAGCTTGGATCTGAGGGCGGTTCGGGGGGATACGCAGTATTTT.

The CDR3 DNA sequence: TGTGCCAGCAGCCAACGAACAGGTAGCAATCAGCCCCAGCATTTT. It is translated as CASSQRTGSNQPQHF. This rearrangement joins TRBV16 to TRBJ1-5, with D perhaps matching TRBD1 (5 bases). Germline CDR1 reads KGHSY; CDR2 reads FQNENV. The CDR3 runs to 15 residues. V gave up 2 bases and J gave up 0 bases, with 8 bases separating them.

The chain links TRBV11-3 to TRBJ2-1; TRBD2 matches at 11 bases. The V gene end was trimmed by 3 bases and the J gene end by 5 bases; junction bases not matched to a gene: 3. Germline CDR1 and CDR2: SGHNT and YENEEA. There are 15 residues in the CDR3. CDR3: CASSFSGGADNEQFF. The CDR3 DNA sequence: TGTGCCAGCAGCTTTAGCGGGGGGGCCGACAATGAGCAGTTCTTC. The full variable domain, its missing parts supplied by reference TRBV11-3 and TRBJ2-1, is EAGVVQSPRYKIIEKKQPVAFWCNPISGHNTLYWYLQNLGQGPELLIRYENEEAVDDSQLPKDRFSAERLKGVDSTLKIQPAELGDSAVYLCASSFSGGADNEQFFGPGTRLTVL.

The chain has TRBV30 and TRBJ2-2; 10 positions agree with TRBD1. The CDR3 covers 17 residues. Germline lookup yields CDR1 GTSNPN and CDR2 SVGIG (reference sequence). After removal of 5 bases from V and 5 bases from J, the junction contained 14 bases not matched to a gene. CDR3 sequence reads: CAWDPGQGLRKTGELFF. As DNA, the CDR3 is TGTGCCTGGGATCCGGGACAGGGGTTGAGGAAAACCGGGGAGCTGTTTTTT.

This chain connects TRBV7-6 to TRBJ1-5, with D unclear. The V gene lost 5 bases and the J gene lost 3 bases, with 14 bases spanning the gap. Germline V gene data show CDR1 as SGHVS and CDR2 as FNYEAQ. The CDR3 has 15 amino acids. The CDR3 bases are TGTGCCAGCAGCCCCACAGCAGGTTTCAATCAGCCCCAGCATTTT. It is translated as CASSPTAGFNQPQHF.

The chain has TRBV29-1 and TRBJ2-3, with TRBD2 matching over 8 bases. CDR1 and CDR2 from the germline V gene are SQVTM and ANQGSEA. This CDR3 region has 14 residues. V trimming: 7 bases; J trimming: 4 bases; junction bases outside the gene matches: 10. The CDR3 bases are TGCAGCGCCATGGGACTAGGGGTTGCAGATACGCAGTATTTT. It codes for CSAMGLGVADTQYF.

This sequence joins TRBV12-5 and TRBJ2-3; 7 nucleotides agree with TRBD2. Per germline, CDR1 LGHNT and CDR2 FRNRAP. There are 14 residues in the CDR3. V gave up 4 bases and J gave up 6 bases; unmatched junction bases: 7. CDR3 sequence: CASGSSGGGDTQYF. The CDR3 DNA follows: TGTGCTAGTGGTTCTAGCGGAGGAGGGGATACGCAGTATTTT.

The chain is built from TRBV5-1 and TRBJ1-4; 10 bases are a match to TRBD1. Looked up from germline, CDR1 is SGHRS and CDR2 is YFSETQ. The CDR3 totals 15 residues. The junction had 6 bases not matched to a gene; V was cut back by 2 bases and J by 8 bases. The CDR3 loop reads CASSLSGTGVEKLFF. Written as DNA, the CDR3 is TGCGCCAGCAGCTTATCCGGGACAGGGGTAGAAAAACTGTTTTTT.

This clone occurred once. The chain joins TRBV7-9 to TRBJ2-1; 8 bases match TRBD2. Germline V lookup: CDR1 SEHNR, CDR2 FQNEAQ (reference sequence). With 5 bases clipped from V and 8 bases from J, the junction kept 11 bases outside the gene matches. The CDR3 has 15 amino acids. CDR3 sequence reads: CASSPPFRGGDEQFF. CDR3 coding DNA: TGTGCCAGCAGCCCCCCTTTCCGGGGGGGTGATGAGCAGTTCTTC.

In DNA form, the CDR3 reads TGTGCCAGCAGCTTGAAAGGAGTGGGGCAGCCCCAGCATTTT. Its translation: CASSLKGVGQPQHF. The V gene is TRBV5-5, the J gene TRBJ1-5; no firm D call. Trimming pared 1 base from V and 7 bases from J, leaving 12 bases between. This CDR3 is built from 14 residues. CDR1 SGHKS and CDR2 YYEKEE come from the germline V gene (reference sequence).

CDR3 nucleotides: TGTGCCAGCAGCGTAGCTTCGGGCGCCTTGAACACCGGGGAGCTGTTTTTT. Its protein product is CASSVASGALNTGELFF. This sequence joins TRBV9 and TRBJ2-2; D gene uncertain. This CDR3 has 17 amino acids. Per the germline V gene, CDR1 is SGDLS and CDR2 is YYNGEE. Trimming removed 0 bases from V and 1 base from J, with 13 bases in between.

In its sample, this clone was seen once. The rearrangement uses TRBV11-3 and TRBJ1-6, with D hard to call. V was shortened by 1 base and J by 0 bases, with 16 bases between the two germline ends. Germline assignment: CDR1 SGHNT and CDR2 YENEEA. This CDR3 is built from 19 residues. CDR3 DNA: TGTGCCAGCAGCTTAGGAGCAGGTTCCTTAAGCTCCTATAATTCACCCCTCCACTTT. It codes for CASSLGAGSLSSYNSPLHF.

The V and J genes are TRBV5-5 and TRBJ1-2; 10 nucleotides align to TRBD1. This CDR3 has 15 amino acids. CDR1 is SGHKS and CDR2 is YYEKEE in the germline V gene (reference sequence). J lost 4 bases, V lost 1 base, and 4 bases had no gene match. CDR3 coding DNA: TGTGCCAGCAGCTTGCGGGGGACAGGGGCCTATGGCTACACCTTC. This sequence encodes CASSLRGTGAYGYTF.

The J gene is TRBJ2-7, the V gene TRBV2, with 9 bases aligning to TRBD2. V was clipped by 5 bases and J by 9 bases; unmatched bases: 8. The CDR3 is 13 amino acids. Germline V gene sequence: CDR1 SNHLY, CDR2 FYNNEI. In DNA, the CDR3 is TGTGCCAGCAGTCCCGGACTAGCGAAGGTGCAGTACTTC. Translated: CASSPGLAKVQYF.

V is TRBV10-3 and J is TRBJ2-3; no clear D. V lost 4 bases and J lost 2, with 7 bases in between. This CDR3 has 13 residues. CDR1 and CDR2 (germline): ENHRY, SYGVKD. The CDR3 region is CAISAATTDTQYF. As DNA, the CDR3 is TGTGCCATCAGTGCTGCGACCACAGATACGCAGTATTTT.

The chain employs TRBV28 and TRBJ2-7; a weak D match, TRBD1 (6 bases). The V gene's germline CDR1 is MDHEN and CDR2 SYDVKM. V shed 5 bases and J shed 4 bases, with 18 bases lying between them. The CDR3 sequence is 15 residues long. The CDR3, as DNA: TGTGCCAGCAGTCCCACAGGACAGCCGGAGTACGAGCAGTACTTC. It specifies CASSPTGQPEYEQYF.

The V gene is TRBV6-5, the J gene TRBJ1-2; D is ambiguous. Germline assignment: CDR1 MNHEY and CDR2 SVGAGI. Trimming pared 6 bases from V and 8 bases from J, leaving 16 bases between. The CDR3 is 13 residues long. In DNA, the CDR3 is TGTGCCAGCAGCTCCACTCGGGGAGGAGGCTACACCTTC. Protein product: CASSSTRGGGYTF.

This rearrangement joins TRBV5-4 to TRBJ2-7, with 10 bases matching TRBD1. Germline assignment: CDR1 SGHNT and CDR2 YYREEE (reference sequence). V dropped 4 bases and J dropped 2; count of bases not matched to a gene: 9. The CDR3 contains 16 residues. DNA of the CDR3: TGTGCCAGCAGCGGTGGGACAGGGGCTGACACCTACGAGCAGTACTTC. It encodes CASSGGTGADTYEQYF. Looking up the rest from reference TRBV5-4 and TRBJ2-7 gives the full variable domain: ETGVTQSPTHLIKTRGQQVTLRCSSQSGHNTVSWYQQALGQGPQFIFQYYREEENGRGNFPPRFSGLQFPNYSSELNVNALELDDSALYLCASSGGTGADTYEQYFGPGTRLTVT.